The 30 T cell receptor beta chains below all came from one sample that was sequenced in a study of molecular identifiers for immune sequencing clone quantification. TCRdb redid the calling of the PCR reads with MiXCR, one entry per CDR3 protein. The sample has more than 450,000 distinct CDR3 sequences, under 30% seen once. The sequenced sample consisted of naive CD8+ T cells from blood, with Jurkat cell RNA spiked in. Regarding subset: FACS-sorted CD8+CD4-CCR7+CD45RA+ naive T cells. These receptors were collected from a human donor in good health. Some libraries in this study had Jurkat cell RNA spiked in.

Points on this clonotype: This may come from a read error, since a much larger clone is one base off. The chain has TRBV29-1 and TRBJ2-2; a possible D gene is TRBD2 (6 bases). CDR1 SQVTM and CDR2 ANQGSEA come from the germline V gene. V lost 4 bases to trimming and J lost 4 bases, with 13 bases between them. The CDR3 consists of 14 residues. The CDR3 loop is CSVAGREATGELFF. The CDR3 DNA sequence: TGCAGCGTTGCGGGCAGGGAGGCCACCGGGGAGCTGTTTTTT.

Here the CDR3 DNA reads TGTGCCAGCAGTTCCCCTACCTCGCGGGGGAGGTATAGCAATCAGCCCCAGCATTTT. Its translation is CASSSPTSRGRYSNQPQHF. This rearrangement joins TRBV28 to TRBJ1-5; D is perhaps TRBD1 (5 bases). The V end lost 4 bases, the J end lost 0 bases, and 22 bases lay between the germline ends. There are 19 residues in the CDR3. Germline CDR1 and CDR2: MDHEN and SYDVKM.

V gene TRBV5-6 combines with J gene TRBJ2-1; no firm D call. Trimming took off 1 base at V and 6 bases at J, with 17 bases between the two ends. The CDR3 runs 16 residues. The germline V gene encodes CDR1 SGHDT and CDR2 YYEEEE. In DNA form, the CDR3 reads TGTGCCAGCAGCTTGCGAGTGTGGCCCGGTTGCAATGAGCAGTTCTTC. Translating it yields CASSLRVWPGCNEQFF.

In DNA form, the CDR3 reads TGTGCCAGCAGACAGGGTGTCGACGAGCAGTACTTC. It codes for CASRQGVDEQYF. V usage is TRBV27 and J usage is TRBJ2-7; D is perhaps TRBD1 (6 bases). CDR1 and CDR2 (germline): MNHEY, SMNVEV (reference sequence). V was trimmed by 6 bases and J by 5 bases, leaving 11 bases between them. The CDR3 spans 12 residues.

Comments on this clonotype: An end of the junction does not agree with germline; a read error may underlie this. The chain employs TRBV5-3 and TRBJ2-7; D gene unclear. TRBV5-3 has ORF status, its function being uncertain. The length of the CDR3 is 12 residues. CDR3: CASSFNLLERYF. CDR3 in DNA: TGTGCCAGCAGCTTCAATCTCTTAGAGCGGTACTTC.

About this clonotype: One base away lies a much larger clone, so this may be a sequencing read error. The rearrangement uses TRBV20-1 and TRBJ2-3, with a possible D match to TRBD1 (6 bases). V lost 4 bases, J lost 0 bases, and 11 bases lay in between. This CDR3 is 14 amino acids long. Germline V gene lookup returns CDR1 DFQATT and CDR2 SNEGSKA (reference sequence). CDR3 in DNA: TGCAGTGCTATACTGGGGGCCAGCACAGATACGCAGTATTTT. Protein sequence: CSAILGASTDTQYF.

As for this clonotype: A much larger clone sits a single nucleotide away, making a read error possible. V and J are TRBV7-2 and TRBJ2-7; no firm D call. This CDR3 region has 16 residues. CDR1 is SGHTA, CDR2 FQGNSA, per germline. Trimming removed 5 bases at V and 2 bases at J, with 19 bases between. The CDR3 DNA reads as TGTGCCAGCAGCCCACCCCCCCGGCACAGAACCTACGAGCAGTACTTC. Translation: CASSPPPRHRTYEQYF. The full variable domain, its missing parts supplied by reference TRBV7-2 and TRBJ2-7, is GAGVSQSPSNKVTEKGKDVELRCDPISGHTALYWYRQSLGQGLEFLIYFQGNSAPDKSGLPSDRFSAERTGGSVSTLTIQRTQQEDSAVYLCASSPPPRHRTYEQYFGPGTRLTVT.

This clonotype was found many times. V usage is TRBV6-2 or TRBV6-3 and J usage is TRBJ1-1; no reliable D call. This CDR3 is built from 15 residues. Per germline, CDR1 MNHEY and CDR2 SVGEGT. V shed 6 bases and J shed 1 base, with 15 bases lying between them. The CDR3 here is CASSQVHSTNTEAFF. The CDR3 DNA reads TGTGCCAGCAGCCAAGTACACTCCACGAACACTGAAGCTTTCTTT.

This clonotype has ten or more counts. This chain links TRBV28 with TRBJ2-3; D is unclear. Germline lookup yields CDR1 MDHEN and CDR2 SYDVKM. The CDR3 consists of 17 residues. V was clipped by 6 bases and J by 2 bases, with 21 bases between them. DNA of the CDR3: TGTGCCAGCAGAGCAACCGGGCTTCTTGGAGTCACAGATACGCAGTATTTT. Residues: CASRATGLLGVTDTQYF.

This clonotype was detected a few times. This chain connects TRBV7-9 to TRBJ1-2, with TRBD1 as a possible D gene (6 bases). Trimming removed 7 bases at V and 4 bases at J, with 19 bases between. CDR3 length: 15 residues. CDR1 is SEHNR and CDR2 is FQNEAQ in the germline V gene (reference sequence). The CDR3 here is CASTPEIDRIYGYTF. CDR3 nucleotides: TGTGCCAGCACCCCTGAGATTGACAGGATCTATGGCTACACCTTC.

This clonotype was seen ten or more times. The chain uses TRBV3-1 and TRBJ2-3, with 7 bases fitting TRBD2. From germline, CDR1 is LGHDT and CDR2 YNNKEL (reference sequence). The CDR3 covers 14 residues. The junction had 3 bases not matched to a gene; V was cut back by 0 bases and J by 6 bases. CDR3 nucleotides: TGTGCCAGCAGCCAAGACGGGGAGGGTGATACGCAGTATTTT. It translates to CASSQDGEGDTQYF.

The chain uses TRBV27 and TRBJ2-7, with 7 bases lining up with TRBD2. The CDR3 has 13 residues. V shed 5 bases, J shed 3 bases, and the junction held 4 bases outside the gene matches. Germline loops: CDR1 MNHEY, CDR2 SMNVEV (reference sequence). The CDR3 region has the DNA TGTGCCAGCAGTACAGCGGGAATCTACGAGCAGTACTTC. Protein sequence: CASSTAGIYEQYF.

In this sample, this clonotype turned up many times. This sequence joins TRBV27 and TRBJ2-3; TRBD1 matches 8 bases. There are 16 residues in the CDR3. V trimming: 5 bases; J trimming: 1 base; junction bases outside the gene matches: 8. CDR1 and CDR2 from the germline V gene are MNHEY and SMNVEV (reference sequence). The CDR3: CASSIPPGQGTDTQYF. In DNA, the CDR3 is TGTGCCAGCAGTATCCCTCCGGGACAGGGCACAGATACGCAGTATTTT.

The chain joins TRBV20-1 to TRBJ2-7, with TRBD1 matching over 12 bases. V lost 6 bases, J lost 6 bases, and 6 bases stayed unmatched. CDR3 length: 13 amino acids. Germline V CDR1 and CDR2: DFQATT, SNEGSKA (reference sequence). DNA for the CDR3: TGCAGTGCCCGGGACAGGGGGCAGGGCGAGCAGTACTTC. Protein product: CSARDRGQGEQYF.

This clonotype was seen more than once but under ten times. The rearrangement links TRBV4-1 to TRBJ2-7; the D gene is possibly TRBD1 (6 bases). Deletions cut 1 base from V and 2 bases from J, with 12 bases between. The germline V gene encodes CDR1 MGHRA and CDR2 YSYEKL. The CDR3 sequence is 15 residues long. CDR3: CASSQVSTGAYEQYF. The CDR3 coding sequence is TGCGCCAGCAGCCAAGTGTCGACAGGAGCCTACGAGCAGTACTTC.

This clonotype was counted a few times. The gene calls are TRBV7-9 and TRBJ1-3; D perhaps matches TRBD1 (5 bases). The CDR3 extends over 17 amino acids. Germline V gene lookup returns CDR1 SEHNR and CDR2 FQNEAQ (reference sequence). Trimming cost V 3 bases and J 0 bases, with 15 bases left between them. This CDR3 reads CASSFSQRGHSGNTIYF. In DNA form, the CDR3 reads TGTGCCAGCAGCTTTTCCCAGCGGGGCCACTCTGGAAACACCATATATTTT.

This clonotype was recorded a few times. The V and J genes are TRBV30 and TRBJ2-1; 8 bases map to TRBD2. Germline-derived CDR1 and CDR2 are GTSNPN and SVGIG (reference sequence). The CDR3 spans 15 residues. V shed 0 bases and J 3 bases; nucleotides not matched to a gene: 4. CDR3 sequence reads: CAWSVTSGYYNEQFF. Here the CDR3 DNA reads TGTGCCTGGAGTGTCACTAGCGGCTACTACAATGAGCAGTTCTTC. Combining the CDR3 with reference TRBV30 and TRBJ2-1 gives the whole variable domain SQTIHQWPATLVQPVGSPLSLECTVEGTSNPNLYWYRQAAGRGLQLLFYSVGIGQISSEVPQNLSASRPQDRQFILSSKKLLLSDSGFYLCAWSVTSGYYNEQFFGPGTRLTVL.

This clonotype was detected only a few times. CDR3 DNA sequence: TGCAGTGCAACGGGACTAGCGGAGCAGTACTTC. Its protein is CSATGLAEQYF. This sequence joins TRBV20-1 and TRBJ2-7; 10 positions agree with TRBD2. The CDR3 spans 11 residues. J lost 7 bases, V lost 6 bases, and 3 bases had no gene match. Per germline, CDR1 DFQATT and CDR2 SNEGSKA (reference sequence).

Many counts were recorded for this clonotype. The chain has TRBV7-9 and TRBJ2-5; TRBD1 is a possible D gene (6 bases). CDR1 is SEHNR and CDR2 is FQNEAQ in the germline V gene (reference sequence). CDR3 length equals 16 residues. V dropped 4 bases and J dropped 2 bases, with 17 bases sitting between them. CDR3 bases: TGTGCCAGCAGCTCTGCGAGGGGGTCCCAGCAAGAGACCCAGTACTTC. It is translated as CASSSARGSQQETQYF.

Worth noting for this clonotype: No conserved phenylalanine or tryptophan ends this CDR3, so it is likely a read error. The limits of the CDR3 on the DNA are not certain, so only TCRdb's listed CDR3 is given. This CDR3 reads CASSVVGDNYEQHS. The V and J genes are TRBV5-1 and TRBJ2-7. Per the germline V gene, CDR1 is SGHRS and CDR2 is YFSETQ. Including both end residues, the CDR3 is 14 amino acids long.

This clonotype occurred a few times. The CDR3 sequence: CASSQSTGYEQYF. The CDR3 DNA reads as TGCGCCAGCAGCCAGTCTACAGGCTACGAGCAGTACTTC. The chain joins TRBV4-3 to TRBJ2-7; a possible D gene is TRBD1 (5 bases). The V end lost 3 bases, the J end lost 3 bases, and 9 bases lay between the germline ends. CDR1 is LGHNA, CDR2 YSLEER, per germline. The CDR3 sequence is 13 residues long.

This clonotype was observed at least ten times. In nucleotides, the CDR3 is TGTGCCAGCAGCTTTTCCTCGTCCCCCACTGAAGCTTTCTTT. It yields the protein CASSFSSSPTEAFF. The chain uses TRBV7-9 and TRBJ1-1; no definite D call. The CDR3 has 14 amino acids. Trimming took off 3 bases at V and 4 bases at J, with 12 bases between the two ends. The germline gives CDR1 SEHNR, CDR2 FQNEAQ (reference sequence). Full variable domain (rest looked up from reference TRBV7-9 and TRBJ1-1): DTGVSQNPRHKITKRGQNVTFRCDPISEHNRLYWYRQTLGQGPEFLTYFQNEAQLEKSRLLSDRFSAERPKGSFSTLEIQRTEQGDSAMYLCASSFSSSPTEAFFGQGTRLTVV.

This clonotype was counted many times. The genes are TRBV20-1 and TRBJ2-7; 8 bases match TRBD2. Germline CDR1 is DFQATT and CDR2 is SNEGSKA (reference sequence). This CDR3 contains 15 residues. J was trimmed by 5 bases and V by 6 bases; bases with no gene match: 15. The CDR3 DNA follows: TGCAGTGCCGGATCAGTAGCGGGGAGAGCCCACGAGCAGTACTTC. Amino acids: CSAGSVAGRAHEQYF.

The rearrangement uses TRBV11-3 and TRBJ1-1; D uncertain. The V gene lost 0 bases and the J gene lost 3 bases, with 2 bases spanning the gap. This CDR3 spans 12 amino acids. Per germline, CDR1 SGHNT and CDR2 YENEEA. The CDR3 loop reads CASSLDDTEAFF. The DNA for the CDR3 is TGTGCCAGCAGCTTAGACGACACTGAAGCTTTCTTT.

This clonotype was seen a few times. The CDR3, as DNA: TGTGCCAGCAGTTTCGCAGGGGAAGGTCAGCCCCAGCATTTT. This codes for CASSFAGEGQPQHF. The chain recombines TRBV27 with TRBJ1-5; maybe TRBD1 (6 bases). Germline CDR1 and CDR2: MNHEY and SMNVEV (reference sequence). V gave up 3 bases and J gave up 6 bases, with 12 bases separating them. The CDR3 runs 14 residues.

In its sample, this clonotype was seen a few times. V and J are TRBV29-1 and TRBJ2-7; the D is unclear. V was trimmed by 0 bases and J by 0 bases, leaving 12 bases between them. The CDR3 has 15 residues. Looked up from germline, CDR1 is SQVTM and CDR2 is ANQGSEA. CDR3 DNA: TGCAGCGTTGAAGATCAGACTGGAGTCTCCTACGAGCAGTACTTC. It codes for CSVEDQTGVSYEQYF.

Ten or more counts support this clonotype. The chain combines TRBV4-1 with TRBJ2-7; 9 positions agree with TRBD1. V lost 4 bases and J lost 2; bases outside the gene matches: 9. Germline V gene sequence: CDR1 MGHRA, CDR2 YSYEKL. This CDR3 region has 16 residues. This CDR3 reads CASSPLEQGAPYEQYF. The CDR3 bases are TGCGCCAGCAGCCCATTGGAACAGGGGGCGCCCTACGAGCAGTACTTC.

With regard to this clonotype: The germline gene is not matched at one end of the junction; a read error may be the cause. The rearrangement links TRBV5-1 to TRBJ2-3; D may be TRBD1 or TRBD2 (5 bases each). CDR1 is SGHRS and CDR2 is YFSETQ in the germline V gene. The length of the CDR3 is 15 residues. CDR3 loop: CASNLDRDGLDTQYF. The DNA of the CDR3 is TGCGCCAGCAACTTGGACCGGGACGGCCTCGATACGCAGTATTTT. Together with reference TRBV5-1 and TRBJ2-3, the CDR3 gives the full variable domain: KAGVTQTPRYLIKTRGQQVTLSCSPISGHRSVSWYQQTPGQGLQFLFEYFSETQRNKGNFPGRFSGRQFSNSRSEMNVSTLELGDSALYLCASNLDRDGLDTQYFGPGTRLTVL.

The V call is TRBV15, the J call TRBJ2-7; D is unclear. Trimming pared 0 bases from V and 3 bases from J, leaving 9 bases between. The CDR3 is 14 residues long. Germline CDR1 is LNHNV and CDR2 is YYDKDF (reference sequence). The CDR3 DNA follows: TGTGCCACCAGCAGAGAAAGGGAACTCTACGAGCAGTACTTC. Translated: CATSRERELYEQYF. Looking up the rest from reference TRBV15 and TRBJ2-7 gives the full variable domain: DAMVIQNPRYQVTQFGKPVTLSCSQTLNHNVMYWYQQKSSQAPKLLFHYYDKDFNNEADTPDNFQSRRPNTSFCFLDIRSPGLGDTAMYLCATSRERELYEQYFGPGTRLTVT.

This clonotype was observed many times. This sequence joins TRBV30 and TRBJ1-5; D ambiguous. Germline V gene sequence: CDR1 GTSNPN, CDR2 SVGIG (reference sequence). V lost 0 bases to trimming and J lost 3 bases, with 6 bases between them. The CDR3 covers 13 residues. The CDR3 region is CAWSVHPNQPQHF. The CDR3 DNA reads TGTGCCTGGAGTGTACATCCCAATCAGCCCCAGCATTTT.